The 25 T cell receptor beta chains listed next were all sequenced from one sample in a study of shared T cell receptors in the human thymus. Sequenced by immunoSEQ multiplex PCR; TCRdb stores in-frame clones only, minus some. The sample includes some 640,000 clones, 87% seen only once; the top ten take about 0.0094%. This sample also belongs to another study, concerning human thymus T cells.

Sequencing was carried out using thymocytes. The receptors shown here come from a boy under three years old with a congenital heart defect.

This clone was observed a single time. The chain couples TRBV5-1 to TRBJ2-7; D is undetermined. With 0 bases removed from V and 6 bases from J, the gap between germline ends came to 16 bases. Germline CDR1 is SGHRS and CDR2 is YFSETQ. The CDR3 has 15 amino acids. The CDR3 protein is CASSLVPTGAVEQYF. DNA for the CDR3: TGCGCCAGCAGCTTGGTACCGACCGGAGCTGTCGAGCAGTACTTC.

The chain is built from TRBV5-4 and TRBJ1-2, with D possibly being TRBD1 (5 bases). This CDR3 region has 12 residues. The V gene's germline CDR1 is SGHNT and CDR2 YYREEE (reference sequence). V lost 4 bases to trimming and J lost 10 bases, with 14 bases between them. The CDR3 loop reads CASSIRQKAYTF. The CDR3 region has the DNA TGTGCCAGCAGCATAAGACAGAAAGCCTACACCTTC.

The V and J genes are TRBV19 and TRBJ2-7; 8 bases match TRBD1. This CDR3 has 13 residues. Germline values: CDR1 LNHDA, CDR2 SQIVND (reference sequence). Germline trimming cut 5 bases from V and 3 bases from J; bases unmatched to any gene: 3. Here the CDR3 DNA reads TGTGCCAGTAGTGCCGGGACAGGCTACGAGCAGTACTTC. It codes for CASSAGTGYEQYF.

The CDR3 spells CASSPRREPGGHFNEQFF. DNA of the CDR3: TGCGCCAGCAGCCCCCGAAGGGAGCCGGGGGGGCACTTCAATGAGCAGTTCTTC. V gene TRBV4-1 combines with J gene TRBJ2-1; the match to TRBD2 covers 8 bases. The V and J ends lost 4 bases and 6 bases, in that order; junction bases with no gene match: 17. This CDR3 contains 18 residues. The germline CDR1 and CDR2 sequences are MGHRA and YSYEKL.

Comments on this clone: A read error may account for a junction end that differs from germline. The CDR3 region is CASNRTLSLGHF. CDR3 nucleotides: TGTGCCAGCAATAGGACACTCTCCTTGGGGCATTTC. The chain links TRBV2 to TRBJ2-7, with TRBD1 as a possible D gene (5 bases). Germline CDR1 SNHLY, CDR2 FYNNEI. The CDR3 is 12 residues long.

The genes are TRBV5-6 and TRBJ1-3; no reliable D call. Trimming left V 2 bases short and J 7 bases short, with 16 bases between. The CDR3 has 15 amino acids. Germline V gene data show CDR1 as SGHDT and CDR2 as YYEEEE. The DNA for the CDR3 is TGTGCCAGCAGCTTCGCCGGCGTTCGAGGGAACACCATATATTTT. Its protein product is CASSFAGVRGNTIYF.

The chain carries TRBV5-1 and TRBJ2-7, with TRBD1 as a possible D gene (6 bases). CDR3 size: 14 residues. Looked up from germline, CDR1 is SGHRS and CDR2 is YFSETQ. V lost 2 bases and J lost 3, with 12 bases in between. CDR3 sequence: CASSFSTGFYEQYF. Written as DNA, the CDR3 is TGCGCCAGCAGCTTCTCCACAGGGTTCTACGAGCAGTACTTC.

The gene calls are TRBV14 and TRBJ1-1; TRBD1 is a possible D gene (6 bases). This CDR3 has 13 amino acids. With 4 bases removed from V and 3 bases from J, the gap between germline ends came to 9 bases. Germline V gene lookup returns CDR1 SGHDN and CDR2 FVKESK. The CDR3 bases are TGTGCCAGCAGCCCCCACAGGGACACTGAAGCTTTCTTT. Translating it yields CASSPHRDTEAFF.

The rearrangement joins TRBV29-1 to TRBJ2-7, with TRBD1 matching 10 bases. The germline gives CDR1 SQVTM, CDR2 ANQGSEA. V was clipped by 5 bases and J by 1 base; unmatched bases: 8. The CDR3 runs 15 residues. This CDR3 reads CSVFCRDRGSYEQYF. DNA of the CDR3: TGCAGCGTTTTCTGCCGGGACAGGGGTTCCTACGAGCAGTACTTC.

CDR3 region: CASSPQGHKLETQYF. The CDR3 bases are TGTGCCAGCTCACCACAGGGACATAAATTAGAGACCCAGTACTTC. The gene calls are TRBV18 and TRBJ2-5; TRBD1 might be the D (6 bases). Germline CDR1 KGHSH, CDR2 LQKENI. Trimming took 1 base from V and 4 from J, leaving 13 bases between them. The CDR3 covers 15 residues.

There are a few counts of this clone. This chain links TRBV28 with TRBJ1-1; D is possibly TRBD1 (5 bases). Trimming pared 6 bases from V and 5 bases from J, leaving 7 bases between. Germline V gives CDR1 MDHEN, CDR2 SYDVKM. This CDR3 contains 11 residues. Written as DNA, the CDR3 is TGTGCCAGCAGCGGGGGTACTGAAGCTTTCTTT. As protein: CASSGGTEAFF.

The chain joins TRBV19 to TRBJ2-1; D might be TRBD2 (6 bases). V lost 6 bases and J 5 bases, leaving 14 bases between the germline ends. CDR1 is LNHDA, CDR2 SQIVND, per germline (reference sequence). The CDR3 extends over 14 amino acids. The CDR3 loop reads CASSKPASDNEQFF. The CDR3 nucleotides are TGTGCCAGTAGCAAACCGGCTAGCGACAATGAGCAGTTCTTC.

The chain combines TRBV25-1 with TRBJ1-1; perhaps TRBD1 as D (6 bases). The CDR3 sequence is 18 residues long. Germline V CDR1 and CDR2: MGHDK, SYGVNS. With 2 bases removed from V and 1 base from J, the gap between germline ends came to 20 bases. Written as DNA, the CDR3 is TGTGCCAGCAGTGAACGGGGAAACCGACAGGACCCGAACACTGAAGCTTTCTTT. It encodes CASSERGNRQDPNTEAFF.

Remarks on this clone: This CDR3 is also generated by other DNA sequences in the sample. CDR3 in amino acids: CASAWDTGNSPLHF. CDR3 nucleotides: TGTGCCAGCGCCTGGGACACTGGAAATTCACCCCTCCACTTT. The genes are TRBV28 and TRBJ1-6, with a weak D call TRBD1 (6 bases). V lost 8 bases to trimming and J lost 7 bases, with 15 bases between them. The CDR3 is made up of 14 amino acids. The germline CDR1 and CDR2 sequences are MDHEN and SYDVKM. The whole variable domain, filled in from reference TRBV28 and TRBJ1-6, reads DVKVTQSSRYLVKRTGEKVFLECVQDMDHENMFWYRQDPGLGLRLIYFSYDVKMKEKGDIPEGYSVSREKKERFSLILESASTNQTSMYLCASAWDTGNSPLHFGNGTRLTVT.

V and J are TRBV4-1 and TRBJ2-1; the D is unclear. Germline CDR1 MGHRA, CDR2 YSYEKL. The CDR3 has 11 amino acids. V was clipped by 2 bases and J by 9 bases, with 5 bases between them. The CDR3 DNA reads as TGCGCCAGCAGCCAATTATCTGAGCAGTTCTTC. This translates into CASSQLSEQFF.

The chain couples TRBV7-8 to TRBJ1-1, with D possibly being TRBD1 (6 bases). The CDR3 consists of 16 residues. Germline V gene lookup returns CDR1 SGHVS and CDR2 FQNEAQ. V was shortened by 2 bases and J by 5 bases, with 18 bases between the two germline ends. The DNA of the CDR3 is TGTGCCAGCAGCTTATTGGTTGGGAGGGGGGTAACTGAAGCTTTCTTT. Amino acids: CASSLLVGRGVTEAFF.

This rearrangement joins TRBV2 to TRBJ1-2; perhaps TRBD1 as D (5 bases). The CDR3 consists of 12 residues. Germline V CDR1 and CDR2: SNHLY, FYNNEI. The V end lost 1 base, the J end lost 8 bases, and 8 bases lay between the germline ends. The CDR3 coding sequence is TGTGCCAGCAGTGAAGACAGGTCCGGCTACACCTTC. This translates into CASSEDRSGYTF.

The chain joins TRBV21-1 to TRBJ2-7; the tabulated D call, TRBD1, remains unverified against the DNA. TRBV21-1 is a known pseudogene. This CDR3 spans 14 amino acids. CDR3 coding DNA: TGTGCCAGCAGCAAACGACAACGAAGAAGGGAGCAGTACTTC. Its translation is CASSKRQRRREQYF.

The chain employs TRBV28 and TRBJ1-5, with TRBD1 identical over 10 bases. The CDR3 is 16 amino acids. V lost 6 bases to trimming and J lost 5 bases; unmatched junction nucleotides: 10. In germline, CDR1 is MDHEN, CDR2 SYDVKM. The CDR3 bases are TGTGCCAGCAGCCCCGGGACAGGGGTCTTCTATCAGCCCCAGCATTTT. Residues: CASSPGTGVFYQPQHF.

The CDR3, as DNA: TGTGCCAGCAGTGAAGCGCTGGCCATCCCGGGGAATCAGCCCCAGCATTTT. As protein: CASSEALAIPGNQPQHF. The rearrangement uses TRBV2 and TRBJ1-5; D ambiguous. Trimming removed 0 bases from V and 4 bases from J, with 16 bases in between. CDR3 size: 17 residues. CDR1 is SNHLY, CDR2 FYNNEI, per germline.

The chain joins TRBV5-6 to TRBJ1-6, with D possibly matching TRBD1 (6 bases). This CDR3 region has 16 residues. CDR1 SGHDT and CDR2 YYEEEE come from the germline V gene. Trimming left V 4 bases short and J 6 bases short, with 17 bases between. CDR3 in amino acids: CASSTLTGHRNSPLHF. The CDR3 DNA is TGTGCCAGCAGCACCCTCACAGGGCACCGTAATTCACCCCTCCACTTT.

This chain connects TRBV5-1 to TRBJ1-1; the match to TRBD1 covers 7 bases. The germline V gene encodes CDR1 SGHRS and CDR2 YFSETQ. V lost 4 bases and J lost 1; bases outside the gene matches: 10. The CDR3 has 16 residues. The CDR3 DNA reads as TGCGCCAGCAGCCCACCCCACAGGGGCCGGAACACTGAAGCTTTCTTT. Translating gives CASSPPHRGRNTEAFF. Variable domain in full (rest from reference TRBV5-1 and TRBJ1-1): KAGVTQTPRYLIKTRGQQVTLSCSPISGHRSVSWYQQTPGQGLQFLFEYFSETQRNKGNFPGRFSGRQFSNSRSEMNVSTLELGDSALYLCASSPPHRGRNTEAFFGQGTRLTVV.

CDR3 bases: TGCGCCAGCAGCCAAGATCAGGCCAGCCAAGAGACCCAGTACTTC. Translating gives CASSQDQASQETQYF. V is TRBV4-1 and J is TRBJ2-5, with unresolved D. V lost 0 bases, J lost 1 base, and 9 bases lay in between. This CDR3 has 15 residues. Looked up from germline, CDR1 is MGHRA and CDR2 is YSYEKL.

V is TRBV7-8 and J is TRBJ1-5, with 8 bases matching TRBD1. Germline V gene data show CDR1 as SGHVS and CDR2 as FQNEAQ. V gave up 1 base and J gave up 5 bases; unmatched junction bases: 4. CDR3 size: 15 residues. The CDR3 region has the DNA TGTGCCAGCAGCTTAGACGGACAGGGCGATCAGCCCCAGCATTTT. This gives the protein CASSLDGQGDQPQHF.

Only a few counts were recorded for this clone. The genes are TRBV14 and TRBJ1-4, with 7 bases lining up with TRBD1. Germline V gene sequence: CDR1 SGHDN, CDR2 FVKESK. The CDR3 runs 16 residues. Unmatched junction bases numbered 9, after V lost 1 base and J lost 7 bases. The CDR3 bases are TGTGCCAGCAGCCAAGTCGGGCCCAGGGGGAGTGAAAAACTGTTTTTT. It encodes CASSQVGPRGSEKLFF. Supplemented by reference TRBV14 and TRBJ1-4, the full variable domain reads EAGVTQFPSHSVIEKGQTVTLRCDPISGHDNLYWYRRVMGKEIKFLLHFVKESKQDESGMPNNRFLAERTGGTYSTLKVQPAELEDSGVYFCASSQVGPRGSEKLFFGSGTQLSVL.